The 5 T cell receptor beta chains below were found in one sample sequenced in a study of cytotoxic CD8 clonotypes in ibrutinib-treated CLL. Method: immunoSEQ multiplex PCR; TCRdb's copy keeps in-frame clones and lacks some. Of roughly 200,000 clones listed, roughly three quarters were seen once; the top ten hold approximately 10%. Material: PBMCs, obtained after 12 months of ibrutinib treatment. Source of these receptors: a human donor with chronic lymphocytic leukemia.

The chain joins TRBV10-3 to TRBJ1-5; D is undetermined. CDR3 length: 17 amino acids. Between the trimmed V and J ends, which lost 2 bases and 0 bases, there was a span of 14 bases. In germline, CDR1 is ENHRY, CDR2 SYGVKD. The CDR3 here is CAISETANTYSNQPQHF. CDR3 bases: TGTGCCATCAGTGAGACCGCAAACACATATAGCAATCAGCCCCAGCATTTT.

The chain joins TRBV28 to TRBJ1-3; TRBD1 matches at 9 bases. After removal of 2 bases from V and 1 base from J, the junction contained 9 bases not matched to a gene. The CDR3 is 18 residues long. Germline V gene data show CDR1 as MDHEN and CDR2 as SYDVKM. The CDR3 DNA follows: TGTGCCAGCAGTTTACCCTCGGGACAGGGTCTTTCTGGAAACACCATATATTTT. This codes for CASSLPSGQGLSGNTIYF.

This chain links TRBV5-1 with TRBJ2-3, with 8 bases fitting TRBD2. The CDR3 consists of 16 residues. Germline V CDR1 and CDR2: SGHRS, YFSETQ. With V trimmed by 0 bases and J by 0 bases, 3 bases remained unmatched. This CDR3 reads CASSLGSSGSTDTQYF. CDR3 DNA: TGCGCCAGCAGCTTGGGGTCTAGCGGGAGCACAGATACGCAGTATTTT.

The J gene is TRBJ1-2, the V gene TRBV5-1; D unresolved. In germline, CDR1 is SGHRS, CDR2 YFSETQ. Trimming removed 2 bases from V and 8 bases from J, with 10 bases in between. The CDR3 is 12 amino acids. The CDR3 nucleotides read TGCGCCAGCAGCTTTTCCGAGAAGGGCTACACCTTC. This sequence encodes CASSFSEKGYTF.

V gene TRBV25-1 combines with J gene TRBJ1-1, with D tentatively TRBD1 (6 bases). Trimming removed 8 bases at V and 5 bases at J, with 18 bases between. Germline V gene data show CDR1 as MGHDK and CDR2 as SYGVNS. The CDR3 loop spans 14 amino acids. CDR3 nucleotide sequence: TGTGCCAGCTGTCATAAGGGCAGGGGTACTGAAGCTTTCTTT. Amino acids: CASCHKGRGTEAFF.